The TCR beta chain under discussion was sequenced for a study of T-cell memory formation after mild COVID-19. Study-wide points: A balance of CD4 and CD8 characterized clones contracting day 15 to 85, whereas later expanders leaned CD4+.

The CDR3 has 15 residues. Looked up from germline, CDR1 is SEHNR and CDR2 is FQNEAQ (reference sequence). Losses at the gene ends were 5 bases for V and 4 bases for J; bases not matched to a gene: 5. On this clonotype: Its antigen is still unknown.

TCRdb analysed the 5' RACE reads with MiXCR anew, one entry per CDR3 protein. In the table there are 400,000 or so distinct CDR3 sequences, about 19% of which are singletons. The origin of this receptor is an adult woman who had mild COVID-19 (a few samples of this study predate the infection). Cell type and time point are not known. The chain employs TRBV7-9 and TRBJ2-2; TRBD1 aligns across 9 bases. Input material: PBMCs or a T cell subset sorted from them (not recorded which). As DNA, the CDR3 is TGTGCCAGCAGCGTAAACAGGGGGCGCACCGGGGAGCTGTTTTTT. Protein sequence: CASSVNRGRTGELFF. The variable domain in full, completed from reference TRBV7-9 and TRBJ2-2, reads DTGVSQNPRHKITKRGQNVTFRCDPISEHNRLYWYRQTLGQGPEFLTYFQNEAQLEKSRLLSDRFSAERPKGSFSTLEIQRTEQGDSAMYLCASSVNRGRTGELFFGEGSRLTVL.